This T cell receptor (beta chain) was recorded in a study of identifying expanded T cells in peripheral blood. Findings of the study overall: Clone count variance between roughly 2-week samples rose with total template count.

This CDR3 is built from 17 residues. V was pared by 0 bases and J by 3 bases, with 16 bases between. Germline V gives CDR1 SGDLS, CDR2 YYNGEE. Concerning this clone itself: Its antigen is undetermined.

Produced via immunoSEQ multiplex PCR; TCRdb's table is partial and in-frame only. Of approximately 80,000 clones listed, just under 85% are singletons. The sequence came from a person between 18 and 69 years old in good health. The sample was blood. This chain uses TRBV9 with TRBJ2-1, with D possibly matching TRBD2 (6 bases). The CDR3 nucleotides are TGTGCCAGCAGCGTAGCCCCCGTAGGACTACTCTACAATGAGCAGTTCTTC. Protein product: CASSVAPVGLLYNEQFF.